Listed here are 15 T cell receptor beta chains from one sample, sequenced in a study of cytomegalovirus exposure and HLA in healthy donors. The PCR ran on 60 Vbeta and 13 Jbeta primers. Some clones are missing from TCRdb's copy, which holds only in-frame ones; the method was immunoSEQ multiplex PCR. The data show tens of thousands of clones, and the top ten clones hold less than 0.6%. The source material was PBMCs. The receptors here all came from a man aged 45-65 years in good health and CMV-seronegative.

The chain combines TRBV28 with TRBJ2-7; TRBD1 matches 8 bases. In germline, CDR1 is MDHEN, CDR2 SYDVKM. The V gene end was trimmed by 5 bases and the J gene end by 3 bases; junction bases not matched to a gene: 3. This CDR3 is built from 13 residues. The CDR3 sequence is CASSVGQGYEQYF. The CDR3 DNA is TGTGCCAGCAGTGTAGGACAGGGCTACGAGCAGTACTTC.

The chain carries TRBV4-2 and TRBJ2-7; possibly TRBD1 for D (5 bases). The CDR3 spans 14 residues. Germline CDR1 reads LGHNA; CDR2 reads YNFKEQ. V lost 0 bases to trimming and J lost 6 bases, with 12 bases between them. The CDR3 region is CASSQDLQGGEQYF. CDR3 in DNA: TGTGCCAGCAGCCAAGATCTGCAGGGTGGCGAGCAGTACTTC.

The V and J genes are TRBV6-1 and TRBJ2-7; 12 nucleotides agree with TRBD1. V was pared by 6 bases and J by 6 bases, with 9 bases of the junction left unmatched. Germline V CDR1 and CDR2: MNHNS, SASEGT. The length of the CDR3 is 15 residues. CDR3 region: CASRSPGQGAVEQYF. The CDR3 DNA follows: TGTGCCAGCAGAAGTCCGGGACAGGGGGCTGTCGAGCAGTACTTC.

The V and J genes are TRBV11-2 and TRBJ2-5, with 7 bases fitting TRBD2. Germline CDR1 and CDR2: SGHAT and FQNNGV. The J segment lost 5 bases and the V segment lost 1 base, leaving 13 bases of the junction unmatched. This CDR3 has 17 residues. DNA for the CDR3: TGTGCCAGCAGCTTAGGGCTGACTAGCTTGTCCCGGGAGACCCAGTACTTC. This sequence encodes CASSLGLTSLSRETQYF.

The chain combines TRBV6-5 with TRBJ2-1; D not certain. CDR3 length equals 15 residues. Trimming pared 7 bases from V and 5 bases from J, leaving 18 bases between. CDR1 is MNHEY and CDR2 is SVGAGI in the germline V gene. CDR3 loop: CASKPAGSYNNEQFF. The CDR3 region has the DNA TGTGCCAGCAAACCTGCCGGGTCATATAACAATGAGCAGTTCTTC.

The chain employs TRBV27 and TRBJ2-1, with 8 nucleotides matching TRBD2. The ends lost 8 bases at V and 5 bases at J; junction bases unmatched: 17. The CDR3 loop spans 17 amino acids. Germline V gene data show CDR1 as MNHEY and CDR2 as SMNVEV (reference sequence). The CDR3 protein is CASSSGLATKPHNEQFF. In nucleotides, the CDR3 is TGTGCCAGCTCCTCCGGACTAGCCACAAAACCGCACAATGAGCAGTTCTTC.

The chain uses TRBV9 and TRBJ2-4, with D perhaps TRBD2 (5 bases). V was shortened by 4 bases and J by 2 bases, with 16 bases between the two germline ends. CDR1 is SGDLS and CDR2 is YYNGEE in the germline V gene. CDR3 length: 16 amino acids. The CDR3 coding sequence is TGTGCCAGCAGCCCCCGCCGGGAAGGACCCAAAAACATTCAGTACTTC. Protein sequence: CASSPRREGPKNIQYF.

The CDR3: CASSPLPTGGKETQYF. The DNA for the CDR3 is TGTGCCAGCTCACCACTTCCGACAGGGGGCAAAGAGACCCAGTACTTC. The chain joins TRBV18 to TRBJ2-5; 10 bases agree with TRBD1. Germline-derived CDR1 and CDR2 are KGHSH and LQKENI. The CDR3 is made up of 16 amino acids. V shed 1 base and J 3 bases; nucleotides not matched to a gene: 5.

The chain has TRBV13 and TRBJ1-1, with D perhaps matching TRBD1 (5 bases). The CDR3 contains 16 residues. V lost 5 bases, J lost 1 base, and 17 bases lay in between. Germline CDR1 reads PRHDT; CDR2 reads FYEKMQ (reference sequence). The CDR3 is CASSPSLGQPNTEAFF. In nucleotides, the CDR3 is TGTGCCAGCAGCCCCAGCTTGGGGCAGCCGAACACTGAAGCTTTCTTT.

V gene TRBV11-3 combines with J gene TRBJ2-2; D is ambiguous. Trimming took off 1 base at V and 4 bases at J, with 7 bases between the two ends. The CDR3 is 14 amino acids. Germline loops: CDR1 SGHNT, CDR2 YENEEA. The CDR3 sequence: CASSLVRGTGELFF. The CDR3 bases are TGTGCCAGCAGCTTAGTAAGAGGCACCGGGGAGCTGTTTTTT.

The gene calls are TRBV5-1 and TRBJ2-7; 7 bases line up with TRBD1. The CDR3 is 15 amino acids. J gave up 3 bases and V 4 bases, and 10 bases lay outside the gene matches. Germline CDR1 reads SGHRS; CDR2 reads YFSETQ. CDR3 nucleotide sequence: TGCGCCAGCAGCGTTAACCGGGACAGAAACTACGAGCAGTACTTC. This gives the protein CASSVNRDRNYEQYF.

The rearrangement links TRBV2 to TRBJ2-7; tentative D call: TRBD2 (6 bases). Looked up from germline, CDR1 is SNHLY and CDR2 is FYNNEI. Trimming took off 7 bases at V and 9 bases at J, with 16 bases between the two ends. The length of the CDR3 is 12 residues. The CDR3 DNA is TGTGCCAGCACCTTCGGGGGACCTCTGCAGTACTTC. This translates into CASTFGGPLQYF.

The chain joins TRBV10-3 to TRBJ1-3; D gene ambiguous. Trimming cost V 6 bases and J 0 bases, with 6 bases left between them. Germline V CDR1 and CDR2: ENHRY, SYGVKD. The CDR3 is 13 amino acids. CDR3 loop: CAIREHSGNTIYF. CDR3 bases: TGTGCCATCAGGGAGCACTCTGGAAACACCATATATTTT.

This sequence joins TRBV2 and TRBJ2-7; 11 bases are a match to TRBD2. Germline values: CDR1 SNHLY, CDR2 FYNNEI. V shed 8 bases, J shed 5 bases, and the junction held 2 bases outside the gene matches. This CDR3 contains 12 residues. As DNA, the CDR3 is TGTGCCAGCGGGGGACTAGCGGACGAGCAGTACTTC. Encoded protein: CASGGLADEQYF.

This chain uses TRBV7-3 with TRBJ1-1, with 9 bases aligning to TRBD1. With V trimmed by 5 bases and J by 5 bases, 6 bases remained unmatched. The CDR3 contains 14 residues. From germline, CDR1 is SGHTA and CDR2 FQGTGA. CDR3: CASSRQGERTEAFF. The CDR3 region has the DNA TGTGCCAGCAGCAGACAGGGGGAGAGGACTGAAGCTTTCTTT.